This passage covers 2 T cell receptor beta chains from one sample sequenced in a study of CD8+ T cells in alopecia areata. Extracted RNA was reverse transcribed, and the resulting cDNA served as sequencing template. Produced via immunoSEQ multiplex PCR; TCRdb's table is partial and in-frame only. This table has 200,000 to 250,000 clones, under 60% appearing once. Treatment in this sample: oral pan-JAK inhibitor, 5-10 mg twice daily. Specimen: CD4+ T cells sorted from blood, collected at week 4, from a patient treated with tofacitinib. These receptors came from a human donor with alopecia areata.

This clone occurred a few times. The V and J genes are TRBV30 and TRBJ1-6, with D possibly TRBD1 on 5 matching bases. Trimming pared 5 bases from V and 8 bases from J, leaving 7 bases between. The CDR3 has 11 residues. From germline, CDR1 is GTSNPN and CDR2 SVGIG (reference sequence). The CDR3 loop reads CAWGTDSPLHF. For the CDR3, the DNA is TGTGCCTGGGGGACGGATTCACCCCTCCACTTT. Full variable domain (rest looked up from reference TRBV30 and TRBJ1-6): SQTIHQWPATLVQPVGSPLSLECTVEGTSNPNLYWYRQAAGRGLQLLFYSVGIGQISSEVPQNLSASRPQDRQFILSSKKLLLSDSGFYLCAWGTDSPLHFGNGTRLTVT.

The chain joins TRBV7-9 to TRBJ1-5; a weak D match, TRBD1 (5 bases). Germline lookup yields CDR1 SEHNR and CDR2 FQNEAQ (reference sequence). This CDR3 is 13 amino acids long. V lost 5 bases and J lost 3, with 8 bases in between. CDR3 loop: CASSEGINQPQHF. The CDR3 nucleotides are TGTGCCAGCAGCGAGGGGATCAATCAGCCCCAGCATTTT.